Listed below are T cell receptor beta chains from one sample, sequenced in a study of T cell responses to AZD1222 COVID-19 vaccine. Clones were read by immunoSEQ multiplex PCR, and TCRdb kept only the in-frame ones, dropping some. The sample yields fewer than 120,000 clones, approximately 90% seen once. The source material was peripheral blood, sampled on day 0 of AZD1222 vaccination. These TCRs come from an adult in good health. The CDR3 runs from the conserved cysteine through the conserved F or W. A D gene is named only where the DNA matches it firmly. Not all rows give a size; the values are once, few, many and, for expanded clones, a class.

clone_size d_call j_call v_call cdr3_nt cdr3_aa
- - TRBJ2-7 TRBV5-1 TGCGCCAGCAGCTCCAACCGCCTCGGGGACGAGCAGTACTTC CASSSNRLGDEQYF
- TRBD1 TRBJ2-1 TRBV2 TGTGCCAGCAGTGAAAGTCAGGGGGCAAGTCTGGAGTTCTTC CASSESQGASLEFF
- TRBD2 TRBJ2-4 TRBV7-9 TGTGCCAGCAGCTTAGAACTAGCGGGAGCCAAAAACATTCAGTACTTC CASSLELAGAKNIQYF
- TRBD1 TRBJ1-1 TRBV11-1 TGTGCCAGCAGCTCGTTGGCCGGGACAGCGAACACTGAAGCTTTCTTT CASSSLAGTANTEAFF
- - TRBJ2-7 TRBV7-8 TGTGCCAGCAGCTTAGGTACTACAGCGGGCGAGCAGTACTTC CASSLGTTAGEQYF
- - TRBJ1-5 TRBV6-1 TGTGCCAGCAGTGAACTCACCCTGGGGCTGGTGGATCAGCCCCAGCATTTT CASSELTLGLVDQPQHF
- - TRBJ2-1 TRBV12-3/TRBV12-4 TGTGCCAGCAGCCATGAGCAGTTCTTC CASSHEQFF
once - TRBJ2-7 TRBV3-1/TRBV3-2 TGTGCCAGCAGCCCAGACTACGGACAGCCTCACAGCTACGAGCAGTACTTC CASSPDYGQPHSYEQYF
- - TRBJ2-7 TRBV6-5 TGTGCCAGCAGCCGCGGGGCGGGGGCCGACTACGAGCAGTACTTC CASSRGAGADYEQYF
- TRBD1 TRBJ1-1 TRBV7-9 TGTGCCAGCAGCTCTCCTCCGGGACAGGGAGGAACTGAAGCTTTCTTT CASSSPPGQGGTEAFF
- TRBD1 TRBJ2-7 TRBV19 TGTGCCAGTAAGCTCCGGGCGGCCCACAGGGGTTCGGAAGAGCAGTACTTC CASKLRAAHRGSEEQYF
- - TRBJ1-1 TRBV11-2 TGTGCCAGCAGCTTAGATGCCGCAGGTTGGTTAGCTTTCTTT CASSLDAAGWLAFF
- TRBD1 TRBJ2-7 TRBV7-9 TGTGCCAGCAGCTTGCCGACAGGGCTCTACGAGCAGTACTTC CASSLPTGLYEQYF
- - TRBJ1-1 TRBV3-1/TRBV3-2 TGTGCCAGCAGCCAAGAGAGGAACAGACAGAACACTGAAGCTTTCTTT CASSQERNRQNTEAFF
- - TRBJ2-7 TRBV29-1 TGCAGCGTCCGCCCGGGGGGCATCTCCGAGCAGTACTTC CSVRPGGISEQYF
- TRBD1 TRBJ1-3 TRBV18 TGTGCCAGCTCACCCGACAGGGGGCCTGGAAACACCATATATTTT CASSPDRGPGNTIYF
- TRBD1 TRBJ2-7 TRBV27 TGTGCCAGCAGTTTTTGGACAGGGGGCCCCGACGAGCAGTACTTC CASSFWTGGPDEQYF
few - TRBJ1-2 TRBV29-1 TGCAGCGTTGACAGCGAAACTAACTATGGCTACACCTTC CSVDSETNYGYTF
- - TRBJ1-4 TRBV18 TGTGCCAGCGCCAGGGGTGAAAAACTGTTTTTT CASARGEKLFF
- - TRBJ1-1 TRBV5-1 TGCGCCAGCAGCTTGTCGGCCGTGGAGGGGGCTGAAGCTTTCTTT CASSLSAVEGAEAFF
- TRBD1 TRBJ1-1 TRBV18 TGTGCCAGCTCACCGCCTGGGACAGGTTACACTGAAGCTTTCTTT CASSPPGTGYTEAFF
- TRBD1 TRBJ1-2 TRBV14 TGTGCCAGCAGTCAGGACAGGAACTATGGCTACACCTTC CASSQDRNYGYTF
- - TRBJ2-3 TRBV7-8 TGTGCCAGCTCACCGGGGGCAGATACGCAGTATTTT CASSPGADTQYF
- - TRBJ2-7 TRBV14 TGTGCCAGCAGCCAAGGTAGTCCTTACTATTACGAGCAGTACTTC CASSQGSPYYYEQYF
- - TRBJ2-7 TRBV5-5 TGTGCCAGCAGCTTGAAGGAAACAGCCCATTTC CASSLKETAHF
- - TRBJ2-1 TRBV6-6 TGTGCCAGTCCGGGCCAAATCTGCGATGAGCAGTTCTTC CASPGQICDEQFF
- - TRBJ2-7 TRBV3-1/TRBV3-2 TGTGCCAGCAGTCGTCTCAAGGGTCGGGACTACGAGCAGTACTTC CASSRLKGRDYEQYF
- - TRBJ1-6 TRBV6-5 TGTGCCAGCAGTTACTCGGGGCCTCGTAATTCACCCCTCCACTTT CASSYSGPRNSPLHF
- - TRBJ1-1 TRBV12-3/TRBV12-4 TGTGCCAGCAGTCCCCCCGTGAGAGATGAAGCTTTCTTT CASSPPVRDEAFF
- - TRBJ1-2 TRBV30 TGTGCCTGGAGTCCTGGGACCTACATCACCTTTAGGGATGGCTACACCTTC CAWSPGTYITFRDGYTF
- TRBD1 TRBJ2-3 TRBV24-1 TGTGCCACCAGTGATAGGACAGGGGGGGGAGATACGCAGTATTTT CATSDRTGGGDTQYF
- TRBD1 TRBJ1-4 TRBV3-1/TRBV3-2 TGTGCCAGCAGCCAAGGGGACAGGGGGACTAATGAAAAACTGTTTTTT CASSQGDRGTNEKLFF
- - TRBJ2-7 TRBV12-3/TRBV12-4 TGTGCCAGCTCACGCGGGGTGGAGCAGTACTTC CASSRGVEQYF
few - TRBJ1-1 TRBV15 TGTGCCACCAGCTACCGGGAGGGACAAGAAGCTTTCTTT CATSYREGQEAFF
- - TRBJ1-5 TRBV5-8 TGTGCCAGCAGCCGAGCCACGGGCGTCGCGTCGGGGCTAGGCGGTCAGCCCCAGCATTTT CASSRATGVASGLGGQPQHF
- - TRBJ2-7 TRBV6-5 TGTGCCAGCAGTCGACTGGACATCCACGAGCAGTACTTC CASSRLDIHEQYF
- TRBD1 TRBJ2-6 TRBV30 TGTGCCTGGAGGGGAACCGGGACAGGGCCCTCTGGGGCCAACGTCCTGACTTTC CAWRGTGTGPSGANVLTF
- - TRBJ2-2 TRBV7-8 TGTGCCAGCAGTTATGACACCCAAAACACCGGGGAGCTGTTTTTT CASSYDTQNTGELFF
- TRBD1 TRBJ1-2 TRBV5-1 TGCGCCAGCAGCTCAACCGGGACAGGGAATGGGTATGGCTACACCTTC CASSSTGTGNGYGYTF
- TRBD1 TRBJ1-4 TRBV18 TGTGCCAGCTCACCACCTGGGACAGGGCCTGAAAAACTGTTTTTT CASSPPGTGPEKLFF
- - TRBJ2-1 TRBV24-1 TGTGCCACCAGTGACACCGGGACCCCCTACAATGAGCAGTTCTTC CATSDTGTPYNEQFF
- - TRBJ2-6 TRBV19 TGTGCCAGTACCACCGGGGACTCTGGGGCCAACGTCCTGACTTTC CASTTGDSGANVLTF
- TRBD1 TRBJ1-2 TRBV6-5 TGTGCCAGCAGTTACGATTGGACAGGGAGGAACTATGGCTACACCTTC CASSYDWTGRNYGYTF
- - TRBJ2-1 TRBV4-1 TGCGCCAGCAGCCAATCTCGGGAGATCGGTGAGCAGTTCTTC CASSQSREIGEQFF
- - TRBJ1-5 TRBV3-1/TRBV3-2 TGTGCCAGCAGCCAAGGTCTGGGCAGGGTGGGTCAGCCCCAGCATTTT CASSQGLGRVGQPQHF
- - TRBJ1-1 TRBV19 TGTGCCAGTATTCCCGGGGTTCATTCTGAAGCTTTCTTT CASIPGVHSEAFF
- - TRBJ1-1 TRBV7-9 TGTGCCAGCAGCTTAGGGCAAGAAGGCACTGAAGCTTTCTTT CASSLGQEGTEAFF
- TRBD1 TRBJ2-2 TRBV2 TGTGCCAGCAGCACCAGGCCCCGGACAGGGGCAACCGGGGAGCTGTTTTTT CASSTRPRTGATGELFF
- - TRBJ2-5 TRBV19 TGTGCCAGTAGCCGGCGCCGTGGGGGCGAAGAGACCCAGTACTTC CASSRRRGGEETQYF
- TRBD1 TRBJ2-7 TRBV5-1 TGCGCCAGCAGCAACCAGGGACAGTCGTACGAGCAGTACTTC CASSNQGQSYEQYF
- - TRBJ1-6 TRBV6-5 TGTGCCAGCAGTTCGGGACCGCCGGCAGGGCCCCTCCACTTT CASSSGPPAGPLHF
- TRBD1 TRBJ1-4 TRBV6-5 TGTGCCAGCAGGCTCTCGACAGGGACTAATGAAAAACTGTTTTTT CASRLSTGTNEKLFF
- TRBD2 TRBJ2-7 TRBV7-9 TGTGCCAGCAGCTCCCTATCCTTATTTACTAGCGTTGTGCACGAGCAGTACTTC CASSSLSLFTSVVHEQYF
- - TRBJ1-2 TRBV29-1 TGCAGCGTAGGCGACAGCGCGTCAAAAGGCTACACCTTC CSVGDSASKGYTF
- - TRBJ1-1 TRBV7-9 TGTGCCAGCAGCTTTAGCGCAGGGACGTGGGACACTGAAGCTTTCTTT CASSFSAGTWDTEAFF
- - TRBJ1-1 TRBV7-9 TGTGCCAGCAGCTTATATGAGACGGGGGCTTTCTTT CASSLYETGAFF
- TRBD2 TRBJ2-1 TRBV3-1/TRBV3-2 TGTGCCAGCAGCCAACAGACTAGCGGGAGGGGGGCCGATGAGCAGTTCTTC CASSQQTSGRGADEQFF
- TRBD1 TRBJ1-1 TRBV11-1 TGTGCCAGCAGCTTAGATCCGGGACAGGGAAACACTGAAGCTTTCTTT CASSLDPGQGNTEAFF
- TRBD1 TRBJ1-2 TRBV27 TGTGCCAGCAGTTCACGACAGGGACCTCACTATGGCTACACCTTC CASSSRQGPHYGYTF